This record covers a single T cell receptor (beta chain). The antigen remains unidentified. It may be a read error: a sequence one base away is much more abundant. The template was RNA from unsorted bulk tissue. This entry belongs to a study of tumor and adjacent non-tumor tissue in lung cancer. TCRbeta libraries were built with three rounds of nested PCR, modified from ARM-PCR. TCRdb passed the multiplex PCR reads through MiXCR, listing each CDR3 protein once. The sample carries 110,000 or so distinct CDR3 sequences, about 75% recorded once. General study points: TCR diversity was significantly greater in tumor than normal lung tissue.

In germline, CDR1 is SQVTM, CDR2 ANQGSEA. Losses at the gene ends were 8 bases for V and 5 bases for J; bases not matched to a gene: 14. The length of the CDR3 is 15 residues. The chain combines TRBV29-1 with TRBJ2-1; 8 bases align to TRBD2. The receptor's source is a woman aged 55-69 years with non-small cell lung cancer. Sequencing used lung tumor tissue. This chain's CDR3 is CSMRGGAGENNEQFF. The CDR3 DNA is TGCAGCATGAGGGGAGGAGCGGGGGAAAACAATGAGCAGTTCTTC.